The rows below give T cell receptor beta chains drawn from one sample of a study of cytomegalovirus exposure and HLA in healthy donors. Some clones are missing from TCRdb's copy, which holds only in-frame ones; the method was immunoSEQ multiplex PCR. The sample contains some 120,000 clones, 75% to 85% of which appear only once. The sample was PBMCs. These receptors were taken from a male donor in good health and CMV-seronegative. CDR3s include the opening cysteine and the closing phenylalanine or tryptophan. The D gene is left open where the match is weak. Rows may omit the clone size; those that give it use once, few, many or a size class.

V gene,D gene,J gene,clone size,CDR3 protein,CDR3 DNA
TRBV11-1,TRBD1,TRBJ2-2,-,CASRLTGGSTGELFF,TGTGCCAGCAGGCTTACAGGGGGTAGCACCGGGGAGCTGTTTTTT
TRBV2,-,TRBJ2-3,-,CASSYQAASTDTQYF,TGTGCCAGCAGTTATCAGGCTGCTAGCACAGATACGCAGTATTTT
TRBV28,-,TRBJ1-3,-,CASSFPDRMGNTIYF,TGTGCCAGCAGTTTCCCGGACAGAATGGGAAACACCATATATTTT
TRBV5-1,TRBD1,TRBJ1-1,-,CASSLRGLGQGSSTEAFF,TGCGCCAGCAGCTTGAGAGGGTTGGGACAGGGCTCCAGCACTGAAGCTTTCTTT
TRBV6-5,-,TRBJ1-2,-,CASSWPDSDGYTF,TGTGCCAGCAGTTGGCCTGACAGTGATGGCTACACCTTC
TRBV15,-,TRBJ1-1,-,CATSRDWNGDTEAFF,TGTGCCACCAGCAGAGATTGGAACGGGGACACTGAAGCTTTCTTT
TRBV9,TRBD1,TRBJ1-6,-,CASSTRQGARGSPLHF,TGTGCCAGCAGCACCCGACAGGGGGCGCGTGGTTCACCCCTCCACTTT
TRBV7-9,-,TRBJ2-7,once,CASSLGQYREQYF,TGTGCCAGCAGCCTCGGACAGTACCGCGAGCAGTACTTC
TRBV4-3,-,TRBJ1-2,-,CASSRGQPNYGYTF,TGCGCCAGCAGCCGCGGACAGCCGAACTATGGCTACACCTTC
TRBV5-4,TRBD1,TRBJ2-2,-,CASSDRDRTGELFF,TGTGCCAGCAGCGACAGGGATCGCACCGGGGAGCTGTTTTTT
TRBV30,-,TRBJ1-5,-,CAWSVGQGRDQPQHF,TGTGCCTGGAGTGTAGGGCAGGGCCGGGATCAGCCCCAGCATTTT
TRBV5-1,-,TRBJ1-1,-,CASSLGTLHTEAFF,TGCGCCAGCAGCTTGGGGACACTGCACACTGAAGCTTTCTTT
TRBV27,TRBD2,TRBJ2-1,-,CASSFTSGGISISSYNEQFF,TGTGCCAGCAGTTTTACTAGCGGGGGAATTAGTATAAGCTCCTACAATGAGCAGTTCTTC
TRBV30,TRBD1,TRBJ1-2,few,CAWSGQGRGVF,TGTGCCTGGAGTGGACAGGGAAGGGGCGTCTTC
TRBV6-5,TRBD1,TRBJ2-7,once,CASREGQEFPEQYF,TGTGCCAGCAGGGAAGGACAGGAGTTCCCCGAGCAGTACTTC